This paragraph reports one T cell receptor (beta chain). The antigen is unknown. The sample originates from a study of radiation and T cells in renal cell carcinoma. Findings and caveats of the study: From baseline, blood top tumor clonotypes peaked at 2 weeks post-radiation. Pretreatment tumor biopsies were lacking, so baseline clonotypes are unknown.

Sequencing was performed with immunoSEQ multiplex PCR; in TCRdb, only in-frame clones are kept and a portion is missing. There are some 120,000 clones in the sample; 81% occur only once, and around 2% lies in the top ten. Time point described: blood 2 weeks post-SBRT. Treatment indicated: 15 Gy SBRT to primary tumor, nephrectomy 4 weeks later. The tumor was a clear cell renal cell carcinoma. Losses at the gene ends were 8 bases for V and 4 bases for J; bases not matched to a gene: 5. Germline-derived CDR1 and CDR2 are SGDLS and YYNGEE. The CDR3 extends over 14 amino acids. This chain joins TRBV9 and TRBJ2-2, with TRBD1 identical over 10 bases. The source was blood, collected from a patient whose treatment included radiotherapy and nephrectomy. This TCR was recovered from a woman aged 55-70 years with renal cell carcinoma. CDR3 sequence (DNA): TGTGCCAGTACGGGACAGGGGCCCACCGGGGAGCTGTTTTTT. This sequence encodes CASTGQGPTGELFF.